This record looks at one T cell receptor beta chain sequence and its context. These data originate in a study of shared clonotypes between healthy human individuals. Overall study context: Each donor's CD8 memory used one plate, CD8 naive two, each CD4 subset three.

Profiled with immunoSEQ multiplex PCR; TCRdb holds only in-frame clones, not every one. The sample consists of roughly 1,500,000 clones, 95% to 99% of them appearing once. This clonotype was obtained from a young man in good health. Sequenced sample: naive CD4+ T cells sorted from blood. The subset here: CD45RA+ positively selected.

Here the CDR3 DNA reads TGTGCCAGCAGCTTAGAGCCGCCGACAGGGACGGGGGCCAACGTCCTGACTTTC. This translates into CASSLEPPTGTGANVLTF. V gene TRBV7-9 combines with J gene TRBJ2-6, with 7 bases aligning to TRBD1. The CDR3 runs to 18 residues. Germline-derived CDR1 and CDR2 are SEHNR and FQNEAQ (reference sequence). The J segment lost 4 bases and the V segment lost 1 base, leaving 10 bases of the junction unmatched.